The clone carrying this TCR beta chain has ten or more counts. These data are taken from a study of blood T cell repertoires in COVID-19. About the research overall: The origin of the acute and convalescent COVID-19 samples was the United States, Italy and Spain. Sample material is recorded as cDNA or gDNA derived from T cells, B-cell-depleted T cells, or PBMCs.

V was pared by 7 bases and J by 4 bases, with 8 bases between. Germline V gene data show CDR1 as MDHEN and CDR2 as SYDVKM. This CDR3 is built from 12 residues. As handled by the study authors: From reference gene primer amplification, estimates of nucleated cell counts were derived. Produced via immunoSEQ multiplex PCR; TCRdb's table is partial and in-frame only. V and J calls and clone size are given by that table; D and trimming were obtained from the DNA. This table has approximately 120,000 clones, approximately 81% appearing once. Sequenced material: peripheral blood. The TCR originated in a woman aged 45-60 years with acute or convalescent COVID-19. The rearrangement links TRBV28 to TRBJ1-5; unclear D gene. The chain's CDR3 is CASKLVNQPQHF. For the CDR3, the DNA is TGTGCCAGCAAACTGGTAAATCAGCCCCAGCATTTT.